This is a list of T cell receptor beta chains from one sample in a study of blood T cell repertoires in COVID-19. Assay used: immunoSEQ multiplex PCR; TCRdb lists only in-frame clones, some missing. The sample consists of 40,000 or so clones, about 76% of them appearing once. The sample consisted of peripheral blood. These receptor sequences come from a man aged 65-85 years with COVID-19, enrolled during active disease. The CDR3 runs from the conserved cysteine through the conserved F or W. A D gene is named only where the DNA matches it firmly. Expanded clones get a size class; other rows say once, few or many, or leave the size out.

CDR3 DNA: TGTGCCACCAGTGAACTCGGACAGGGGCAAGGTTCACCCCTCCACTTT
CDR3 protein: CATSELGQGQGSPLHF
D gene: TRBD1
clone size: few
V gene: TRBV24-1
J gene: TRBJ1-6

CDR3 DNA: TGCGCCAGCAGCTCCGGACAGGCGCCGAGCACTGAAGCTTTCTTT
CDR3 protein: CASSSGQAPSTEAFF
D gene: TRBD1
clone size: .
V gene: TRBV5-1
J gene: TRBJ1-1

CDR3 DNA: TGCGCCAGCAGTCGGAGTAAGGGGGCCACTGAAGCTTTCTTT
CDR3 protein: CASSRSKGATEAFF
D gene: TRBD1
clone size: .
V gene: TRBV23-1
J gene: TRBJ1-1

CDR3 DNA: TGTGCCAGCAGCCGCCCCCCGGGAGAGGACACCGGGGAGCTGTTTTTT
CDR3 protein: CASSRPPGEDTGELFF
D gene: .
clone size: .
V gene: TRBV7-2
J gene: TRBJ2-2

CDR3 DNA: TGTGCCACCATGGGACAGCCTAACACCGGGGAGCTGTTTTTT
CDR3 protein: CATMGQPNTGELFF
D gene: TRBD1
clone size: .
V gene: TRBV6-5
J gene: TRBJ2-2

CDR3 DNA: TGTGCCAGCAGCTCCACCTCGGGGGATCAGCCCCAGCATTTT
CDR3 protein: CASSSTSGDQPQHF
D gene: .
clone size: once
V gene: TRBV11-2
J gene: TRBJ1-5

CDR3 DNA: TGTGCCACCAGTGATCCTGGGGACAGGCAGGATACGCAGTATTTT
CDR3 protein: CATSDPGDRQDTQYF
D gene: TRBD1
clone size: .
V gene: TRBV24-1
J gene: TRBJ2-3

CDR3 DNA: TGTGCCATCAGTTCAGGGTACAGTCAGCCCCAGCATTTT
CDR3 protein: CAISSGYSQPQHF
D gene: .
clone size: .
V gene: TRBV10-3
J gene: TRBJ1-5

CDR3 DNA: TGTGCCAGCAGTTTATCCCAGGGTCACTATGGCTACACCTTC
CDR3 protein: CASSLSQGHYGYTF
D gene: .
clone size: .
V gene: TRBV28
J gene: TRBJ1-2

CDR3 DNA: TGTGCCACCGCGCAGGGTAGCAATCAGCCCCAGCATTTT
CDR3 protein: CATAQGSNQPQHF
D gene: .
clone size: .
V gene: TRBV15
J gene: TRBJ1-5

CDR3 DNA: TGTGCCAGCAGTTTATATGTAGGGGGCTACACCGGGGAGCTGTTTTTT
CDR3 protein: CASSLYVGGYTGELFF
D gene: TRBD1
clone size: few
V gene: TRBV27
J gene: TRBJ2-2

CDR3 DNA: TGTGCCATCAGCTCACAGGGCTCCTACGAGCAGTACTTC
CDR3 protein: CAISSQGSYEQYF
D gene: .
clone size: once
V gene: TRBV10-3
J gene: TRBJ2-7

CDR3 DNA: TGTGCCAGCAGCCCCCACGGTTTTGTCCGCTCCTACGAGCAGTACTTC
CDR3 protein: CASSPHGFVRSYEQYF
D gene: .
clone size: .
V gene: TRBV7-9
J gene: TRBJ2-7

CDR3 DNA: TGTGCCAGCAGCCCAGGGATAGCCAGGGGGCGTGGGGAGACCCAGTACTTC
CDR3 protein: CASSPGIARGRGETQYF
D gene: TRBD1
clone size: .
V gene: TRBV7-3
J gene: TRBJ2-5

CDR3 DNA: TGTGCCAGCTCACCGGGACAGACCTACGAGCAGTACTTC
CDR3 protein: CASSPGQTYEQYF
D gene: TRBD1
clone size: .
V gene: TRBV18
J gene: TRBJ2-7

CDR3 DNA: TGTGCCAGCCGGGGGGGGGCCTATAATTCACCCCTCCACTTT
CDR3 protein: CASRGGAYNSPLHF
D gene: .
clone size: .
V gene: TRBV27
J gene: TRBJ1-6

CDR3 DNA: TGTGCCAGCAGCCCAGGGGGCAGTAGCACAGATACGCAGTATTTT
CDR3 protein: CASSPGGSSTDTQYF
D gene: TRBD1
clone size: few
V gene: TRBV11-3
J gene: TRBJ2-3

CDR3 DNA: TGTGCCACCAGTGACGCAGGGGGCGCAGATTCACCCCTCCACTTT
CDR3 protein: CATSDAGGADSPLHF
D gene: TRBD1
clone size: .
V gene: TRBV24-1
J gene: TRBJ1-6

CDR3 DNA: TGTGCCTGGAGTTTAGTCAATTCACCCCTCCACTTT
CDR3 protein: CAWSLVNSPLHF
D gene: .
clone size: .
V gene: TRBV30
J gene: TRBJ1-6

CDR3 DNA: TGTGCCAGCACCGACGGGGATTTACCCTACAATGAGCAGTTCTTC
CDR3 protein: CASTDGDLPYNEQFF
D gene: .
clone size: few
V gene: TRBV6-5
J gene: TRBJ2-1

CDR3 DNA: TGCAGTGCTAGAAAGGGAGTCGAGCAGTACTTC
CDR3 protein: CSARKGVEQYF
D gene: .
clone size: once
V gene: TRBV20-1
J gene: TRBJ2-7

CDR3 DNA: TGTGCCAGCAGTTATTTTGGACTAGCGGGAAGGTACGAGCAGTACTTC
CDR3 protein: CASSYFGLAGRYEQYF
D gene: TRBD2
clone size: .
V gene: TRBV6-2/TRBV6-3
J gene: TRBJ2-7

CDR3 DNA: TGTGCCAGCCGAGAACCGGGGGGCACAGATACGCAGTATTTT
CDR3 protein: CASREPGGTDTQYF
D gene: .
clone size: .
V gene: TRBV6-1
J gene: TRBJ2-3

CDR3 DNA: TGTGCCAGCTCACCACCGCGAGATAATGAAAAACTGTTTTTT
CDR3 protein: CASSPPRDNEKLFF
D gene: .
clone size: .
V gene: TRBV18
J gene: TRBJ1-4

CDR3 DNA: TGCGCCAGCAGCTTAACAGGCACCTCTGGGGCCAACGTCCTGACTTTC
CDR3 protein: CASSLTGTSGANVLTF
D gene: .
clone size: .
V gene: TRBV5-1
J gene: TRBJ2-6

CDR3 DNA: TGTGCCAGTATCAAGGGATCGATCGGGAACGGGGAGCTGTTTTTT
CDR3 protein: CASIKGSIGNGELFF
D gene: .
clone size: .
V gene: TRBV19
J gene: TRBJ2-2

CDR3 DNA: TGCGCCAGCAGTGGGACGCAGGGGATTAATGAAAAACTGTTTTTT
CDR3 protein: CASSGTQGINEKLFF
D gene: .
clone size: few
V gene: TRBV10-2
J gene: TRBJ1-4

CDR3 DNA: TGTGCCAGCACCCTGAGGGTAGTTGGGAAGGAGCCCCAGCATTTT
CDR3 protein: CASTLRVVGKEPQHF
D gene: .
clone size: .
V gene: TRBV28
J gene: TRBJ1-5

CDR3 DNA: TGTGCCAGCAGTTTATGGGGAGGAGGTAACTATGGCTACACCTTC
CDR3 protein: CASSLWGGGNYGYTF
D gene: .
clone size: few
V gene: TRBV28
J gene: TRBJ1-2

CDR3 DNA: TGTGCTAACGCCGGTGGACAGGGTTTAGGAAACACCATATATTTT
CDR3 protein: CANAGGQGLGNTIYF
D gene: TRBD1
clone size: .
V gene: TRBV24-1
J gene: TRBJ1-3

CDR3 DNA: TGTGCCAGCTCCCGGGACAGACAAGAGACCCAGTACTTC
CDR3 protein: CASSRDRQETQYF
D gene: TRBD1
clone size: .
V gene: TRBV18
J gene: TRBJ2-5

CDR3 DNA: TGTGCCAGCAGACCCGCGGGGATCGGGGGAGCTTTCTTT
CDR3 protein: CASRPAGIGGAFF
D gene: .
clone size: .
V gene: TRBV7-2
J gene: TRBJ1-1

CDR3 DNA: TGTGCCAGCAGTAAACTATATGCCGATGAGCAGTTCTTC
CDR3 protein: CASSKLYADEQFF
D gene: .
clone size: .
V gene: TRBV6-5
J gene: TRBJ2-1

CDR3 DNA: TGTGCCAGCTCACCTCCGGGGGGTGAGCAGTTCTTC
CDR3 protein: CASSPPGGEQFF
D gene: TRBD2
clone size: .
V gene: TRBV18
J gene: TRBJ2-1

CDR3 DNA: TGTGCCAGCAGCCTTCACTCTAGCGGGGGTTGGAATGAGCAGTTCTTC
CDR3 protein: CASSLHSSGGWNEQFF
D gene: TRBD2
clone size: .
V gene: TRBV7-3
J gene: TRBJ2-1

CDR3 DNA: TGTGCCAGCAGCCCCCCCTCTGGACAGGGGGCTGGGGGCTACACCTTC
CDR3 protein: CASSPPSGQGAGGYTF
D gene: TRBD1
clone size: .
V gene: TRBV4-2
J gene: TRBJ1-2

CDR3 DNA: TGCGCCAGCAGCCCGGGGGGAAGGACTAGCGGGACCGAGCAGTACTTC
CDR3 protein: CASSPGGRTSGTEQYF
D gene: TRBD2
clone size: .
V gene: TRBV5-1
J gene: TRBJ2-7

CDR3 DNA: TGTGCCAGCAGCGCCCGAGGGGGCGCAGGCTACACCTTC
CDR3 protein: CASSARGGAGYTF
D gene: TRBD1
clone size: .
V gene: TRBV6-2/TRBV6-3
J gene: TRBJ1-2

CDR3 DNA: TGCAGCGCCAGACAGGGGTTAGACACTGAAGCTTTCTTT
CDR3 protein: CSARQGLDTEAFF
D gene: TRBD1
clone size: .
V gene: TRBV29-1
J gene: TRBJ1-1

CDR3 DNA: TGTGCCAGCAGCCTACAGGGTCGCAATCAGCCCCAGCATTTT
CDR3 protein: CASSLQGRNQPQHF
D gene: .
clone size: .
V gene: TRBV3-1/TRBV3-2
J gene: TRBJ1-5

CDR3 DNA: TGTGCCAGCAGTTACTCGGGGGGGCGCCGGCAGCCCCAGCATTTT
CDR3 protein: CASSYSGGRRQPQHF
D gene: .
clone size: .
V gene: TRBV6-6
J gene: TRBJ1-5

CDR3 DNA: TGCGCCAGCAGCCAAAGCAGGGGGCGTAGCACAGATACGCAGTATTTT
CDR3 protein: CASSQSRGRSTDTQYF
D gene: TRBD1
clone size: .
V gene: TRBV4-3
J gene: TRBJ2-3

CDR3 DNA: TGTGCCAGCAGTCGCGGTAGCTCCTATAATTCACCCCTCCACTTT
CDR3 protein: CASSRGSSYNSPLHF
D gene: .
clone size: once
V gene: TRBV27
J gene: TRBJ1-6

CDR3 DNA: TGTGCCTGGAGGCCGGGACAGGGGAAAAGCAATCAGCCCCAGCATTTT
CDR3 protein: CAWRPGQGKSNQPQHF
D gene: TRBD1
clone size: .
V gene: TRBV30
J gene: TRBJ1-5

CDR3 DNA: TGTGCCAGCTCAATAGGGGCTCCCCGACGCCCCTACGAGCAGTACTTC
CDR3 protein: CASSIGAPRRPYEQYF
D gene: .
clone size: .
V gene: TRBV27
J gene: TRBJ2-7

CDR3 DNA: TGTGCCAGCTCACCCAAATCCGGACAGCTTTCAGGAACCGGGGAGCTGTTTTTT
CDR3 protein: CASSPKSGQLSGTGELFF
D gene: .
clone size: .
V gene: TRBV18
J gene: TRBJ2-2

CDR3 DNA: TGTGCCAGCAGCTTCTATGGACAGACTGAAGCTTTCTTT
CDR3 protein: CASSFYGQTEAFF
D gene: .
clone size: few
V gene: TRBV7-9
J gene: TRBJ1-1

CDR3 DNA: TGTGCCAGCAGCCAACAGGGAACAGATACGCAGTATTTT
CDR3 protein: CASSQQGTDTQYF
D gene: .
clone size: .
V gene: TRBV3-1/TRBV3-2
J gene: TRBJ2-3

CDR3 DNA: TGTGCCGGGGGCGACAGGGGGCCGAACACTGAAGCTTTCTTT
CDR3 protein: CAGGDRGPNTEAFF
D gene: TRBD1
clone size: .
V gene: TRBV2
J gene: TRBJ1-1

CDR3 DNA: TGTGCCAGCGCTCCAGGATTCATCCTCCATCAGCCCCAGCATTTT
CDR3 protein: CASAPGFILHQPQHF
D gene: .
clone size: few
V gene: TRBV27
J gene: TRBJ1-5

CDR3 DNA: TGTGCCAGCAGTTACTCGTTGACGGGAGGTAATGAGCAGTTCTTC
CDR3 protein: CASSYSLTGGNEQFF
D gene: TRBD2
clone size: .
V gene: TRBV6-5
J gene: TRBJ2-1

CDR3 DNA: TGCGCCAGCAGCTTGGGGGACAGGGCAGACTATGGCTACACCTTC
CDR3 protein: CASSLGDRADYGYTF
D gene: TRBD1
clone size: .
V gene: TRBV5-1
J gene: TRBJ1-2

CDR3 DNA: TGTGCCAGCAGCCCCGGACAGGGGCCTCCAGGAAACACCATATATTTT
CDR3 protein: CASSPGQGPPGNTIYF
D gene: TRBD1
clone size: once
V gene: TRBV7-8
J gene: TRBJ1-3

CDR3 DNA: TGTGCCAGCAGCGTAGCTACGACAGGGGCCTACGAGCAGTACTTC
CDR3 protein: CASSVATTGAYEQYF
D gene: TRBD1
clone size: .
V gene: TRBV9
J gene: TRBJ2-7

CDR3 DNA: TGTGCCAGCAGCACCAGACAGGGTCAGGACGAGCAGTACTTC
CDR3 protein: CASSTRQGQDEQYF
D gene: TRBD1
clone size: once
V gene: TRBV5-4
J gene: TRBJ2-7

CDR3 DNA: TGTGCCAGCAGCTTGAGGTCTAGCGGGAGGGAGTCCTACGAGCAGTACTTC
CDR3 protein: CASSLRSSGRESYEQYF
D gene: TRBD2
clone size: .
V gene: TRBV13
J gene: TRBJ2-7

CDR3 DNA: TGTGCCAGCAGCTTAGTTGGCGGGTTTTCCTACAATGAGCAGTTCTTC
CDR3 protein: CASSLVGGFSYNEQFF
D gene: .
clone size: few
V gene: TRBV7-8
J gene: TRBJ2-1

CDR3 DNA: TGTGCCAGCAGCCTTAGCGGGGGGTCACGCAATGAGCAGTTCTTC
CDR3 protein: CASSLSGGSRNEQFF
D gene: TRBD2
clone size: once
V gene: TRBV4-2
J gene: TRBJ2-1

CDR3 DNA: TGCAGCGCGGGACTTTCGGGCGAGCAGTACTTC
CDR3 protein: CSAGLSGEQYF
D gene: .
clone size: .
V gene: TRBV29-1
J gene: TRBJ2-7

CDR3 DNA: TGCAGTGCTAGTAGGACTAGCGGGGGCGTAGGGGAGCAGTTCTTC
CDR3 protein: CSASRTSGGVGEQFF
D gene: TRBD2
clone size: .
V gene: TRBV20-1
J gene: TRBJ2-1